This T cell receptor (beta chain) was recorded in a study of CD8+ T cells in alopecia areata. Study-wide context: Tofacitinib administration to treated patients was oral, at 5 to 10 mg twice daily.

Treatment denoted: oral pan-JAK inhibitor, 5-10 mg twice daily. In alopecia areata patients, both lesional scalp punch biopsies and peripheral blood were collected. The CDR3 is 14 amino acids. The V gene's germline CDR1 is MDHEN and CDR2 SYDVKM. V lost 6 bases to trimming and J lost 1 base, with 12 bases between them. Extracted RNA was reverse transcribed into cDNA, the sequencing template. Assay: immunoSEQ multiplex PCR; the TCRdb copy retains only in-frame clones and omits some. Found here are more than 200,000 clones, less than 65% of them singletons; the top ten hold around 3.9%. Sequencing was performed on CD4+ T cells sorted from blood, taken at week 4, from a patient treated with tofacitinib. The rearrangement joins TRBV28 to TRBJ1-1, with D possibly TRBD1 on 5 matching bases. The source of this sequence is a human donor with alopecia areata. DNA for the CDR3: TGTGCCAGCAGGCAGGGATTAGCGAACACTGAAGCTTTCTTT. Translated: CASRQGLANTEAFF.